A single sample is the source of the 4 T cell receptor beta chains below, sequenced in a study of beta chain features in type 1 diabetes. Of the isolated RNA, all was reverse transcribed, and so the sequenced material was expressed TCRB transcripts. The assay was immunoSEQ multiplex PCR, and TCRdb's table has in-frame clones only and misses some. The data hold hundreds of thousands of clones, with around 15% observed a single time. Sequenced material: central memory CD4+ T cells from blood. Source of these receptors: a man aged 30-40 years in good health.

The V call is TRBV13, the J call TRBJ1-2; D is ambiguous. Germline-derived CDR1 and CDR2 are PRHDT and FYEKMQ (reference sequence). The CDR3 runs 12 residues. Deletions cut 3 bases from V and 4 bases from J, with 6 bases between. The CDR3 nucleotides read TGTGCCAGCAGCTTGTCCAGCTATGGCTACACCTTC. Amino acid sequence: CASSLSSYGYTF.

The chain is built from TRBV19 and TRBJ2-1; 11 nucleotides align to TRBD2. This CDR3 has 16 amino acids. Germline V gives CDR1 LNHDA, CDR2 SQIVND (reference sequence). The V and J ends lost 4 bases and 7 bases, in that order; junction bases with no gene match: 9. In DNA, the CDR3 is TGTGCCAGTAGTAGAACTAGCGGGAGAAGGGGGAATGAGCAGTTCTTC. Protein: CASSRTSGRRGNEQFF.

The V and J genes are TRBV5-6 and TRBJ1-6; 8 positions match TRBD1. This CDR3 is 17 amino acids long. V lost 6 bases, J lost 4 bases, and 12 bases stayed unmatched. The V gene's germline CDR1 is SGHDT and CDR2 YYEEEE. The chain's CDR3 is CASTDTGGSSYNSPLHF. For the CDR3, the DNA is TGTGCCAGCACCGATACAGGGGGGTCGTCTTATAATTCACCCCTCCACTTT.

V gene TRBV10-3 combines with J gene TRBJ1-2; D unresolved. The length of the CDR3 is 13 residues. V shed 4 bases and J shed 8 bases, with 14 bases lying between them. Germline CDR1 ENHRY, CDR2 SYGVKD. The CDR3 sequence is CAISGTSDGGYTF. Here the CDR3 DNA reads TGTGCCATCAGTGGGACCTCCGACGGAGGCTACACCTTC.